The 15 T cell receptor beta chains in this list originate from one sample, sequenced in a study of blood T cells in healthy people across ages. A J-beta primer mix and a sample-barcoded 5' primer were used in a second PCR of about 7 to 12 cycles. One entry per CDR3 protein, called by TCRdb with MiXCR from the 5' RACE reads. The table includes hundreds of thousands of distinct CDR3 sequences, 40% to 45% detected once. Sequenced material: blood. These receptors were collected from a woman in her fifties or sixties in good health.

The rearrangement links TRBV18 to TRBJ2-6, with D unresolved. V gave up 2 bases and J gave up 0 bases, with 8 bases separating them. This CDR3 is built from 16 residues. CDR1 KGHSH and CDR2 LQKENI come from the germline V gene. CDR3 loop: CASSPNTNSGANVLTF. The CDR3 coding sequence is TGTGCCAGCTCACCAAACACGAACTCTGGGGCCAACGTCCTGACTTTC. The variable domain in full, completed from reference TRBV18 and TRBJ2-6, reads NAGVMQNPRHLVRRRGQEARLRCSPMKGHSHVYWYRQLPEEGLKFMVYLQKENIIDESGMPKERFSAEFPKEGPSILRIQQVVRGDSAAYFCASSPNTNSGANVLTFGAGSRLTVL.

The V call is TRBV7-2, the J call TRBJ2-5; D remains unclear. Per the germline V gene, CDR1 is SGHTA and CDR2 is FQGNSA. Trimming removed 1 base at V and 1 base at J, with 7 bases between. This CDR3 is 14 amino acids long. CDR3 sequence (DNA): TGTGCCAGCAGCTTAGGTGTACTCCAAGAGACCCAGTACTTC. Translated, it gives CASSLGVLQETQYF.

V and J are TRBV20-1 and TRBJ1-2, with 9 bases fitting TRBD1. The V and J ends lost 3 bases and 0 bases, in that order; junction bases with no gene match: 2. Germline V gene data show CDR1 as DFQATT and CDR2 as SNEGSKA (reference sequence). The CDR3 runs to 14 residues. The DNA of the CDR3 is TGCAGTGCTAGGACAGGGGGAACTAACTATGGCTACACCTTC. This sequence encodes CSARTGGTNYGYTF.

Notes on this clonotype: Germline is not matched at one junction end, which may reflect a read error. V gene TRBV4-1 combines with J gene TRBJ2-1; D is perhaps TRBD2 (5 bases). The CDR3 sequence is 15 residues long. CDR1 and CDR2 (germline): MGHRA, YSYEKL. CDR3 coding DNA: TGCGCCAGCAACCAAGGAACTAGTGCTGGGCTTGGGCAGTTCTTC. It encodes CASNQGTSAGLGQFF.

V and J are TRBV29-1 and TRBJ2-4; a possible D gene is TRBD1 (6 bases). The J call is in doubt because the DNA end fits TRBJ2-7 better. CDR3 length: 12 residues. CDR1 and CDR2 (germline): SQVTM, ANQGSEA. In DNA, the CDR3 is TGCAGCGTTGAAGAACAGGGCGGCGAGCAGTACTTC. Its protein product is CSVEEQGGEQYF.

As to this clonotype: A much larger clone differs from this one at a single base, so this may be a read error. The V call is TRBV10-3, the J call TRBJ2-1; 7 bases align to TRBD1. Per germline, CDR1 ENHRY and CDR2 SYGVKD. The V gene end was trimmed by 4 bases and the J gene end by 8 bases; junction bases not matched to a gene: 8. This CDR3 comprises 14 residues. The CDR3 spells CAISGSTGVDEQFF. As DNA, the CDR3 is TGTGCCATCAGTGGGTCAACAGGGGTAGATGAGCAGTTCTTC.

This sequence joins TRBV2 and TRBJ2-5; 14 bases are a match to TRBD2. The germline gives CDR1 SNHLY, CDR2 FYNNEI. With 7 bases clipped from V and 7 bases from J, the junction kept 2 bases outside the gene matches. The CDR3 runs 13 residues. CDR3 sequence: CASIGTSGGTQYF. The CDR3, as DNA: TGTGCCAGCATTGGGACTAGCGGGGGGACCCAGTACTTC. Filled out from reference TRBV2 and TRBJ2-5, the complete variable domain reads EPEVTQTPSHQVTQMGQEVILRCVPISNHLYFYWYRQILGQKVEFLVSFYNNEISEKSEIFDDQFSVERPDGSNFTLKIRSTKLEDSAMYFCASIGTSGGTQYFGPGTRLLVL.

The CDR3 nucleotides are TGTGCCAGCAGCCTCAGCTGGGTAGCGGGGGGAGGGATGAAGTTCTTC. This encodes CASSLSWVAGGGMKFF. This rearrangement joins TRBV7-8 to TRBJ2-1; 10 positions agree with TRBD2. V shed 5 bases, J shed 14 bases, and the junction held 18 bases outside the gene matches. Germline V gene data show CDR1 as SGHVS and CDR2 as FQNEAQ. The CDR3 spans 16 residues.

This clonotype was counted between two and nine times. This chain links TRBV6-2 or TRBV6-3 with TRBJ2-3; 8 bases fit TRBD2. Germline values: CDR1 MNHEY, CDR2 SVGEGT. Trimming took 0 bases from V and 6 from J; bases not matched to a gene: 17. This CDR3 spans 19 amino acids. The CDR3 reads CASSYSSSGGRFLGDTQYF. The DNA of the CDR3 is TGTGCCAGCAGTTACTCATCGAGCGGGGGCCGATTTCTCGGGGATACGCAGTATTTT.

The rearrangement links TRBV4-2 to TRBJ2-1; D not certain. The ends were cut back, 0 bases at V and 0 bases at J, with 9 bases in the middle. The germline CDR1 and CDR2 sequences are LGHNA and YNFKEQ. The CDR3 runs to 16 residues. The CDR3 is CASSQDTVTSYNEQFF. CDR3 nucleotide sequence: TGTGCCAGCAGCCAAGATACTGTCACCTCCTACAATGAGCAGTTCTTC.

About this clonotype: This may be a read error: a much more frequent sequence differs by one nucleotide. The chain combines TRBV29-1 with TRBJ2-1, with D maybe TRBD2 (5 bases). CDR3 length equals 13 residues. CDR1 is SQVTM, CDR2 ANQGSEA, per germline. The CDR3 region is CGVRILEGNEQFF. DNA of the CDR3: TGCGGCGTTCGTATACTAGAGGGCAATGAGCAGTTCTTC.

The V gene is TRBV6-2 or TRBV6-3, the J gene TRBJ2-4; a possible D gene is TRBD1 (5 bases). V was cut by 0 bases and J by 11 bases, with 5 bases left in between. The CDR3 length is 11 residues. In germline, CDR1 is MNHEY, CDR2 SVGEGT. The CDR3 DNA reads as TGTGCCAGCAGTTACTCGACAGTTCAGTACTTC. It translates to CASSYSTVQYF.

This clonotype was seen a handful of times. A read error may produce the germline difference seen at one junction end. The rearrangement links TRBV5-1 to TRBJ2-3; D perhaps matches TRBD2 (6 bases). The CDR3 extends over 16 amino acids. Germline assignment: CDR1 SGHRS and CDR2 YFSETQ. CDR3 sequence: CASSFLSDRGLYTRYF. As DNA, the CDR3 is TGCGCCAGCAGCTTTCTGTCGGATCGGGGACTCTACACGCGGTATTTT.

This clonotype was counted only a few times. The chain couples TRBV28 to TRBJ2-5, with D possibly being TRBD2 (6 bases). This CDR3 has 14 amino acids. The germline CDR1 and CDR2 sequences are MDHEN and SYDVKM. The ends were cut back, 5 bases at V and 2 bases at J, with 12 bases in the middle. The CDR3 bases are TGTGCCAGCAGTGACGGGACTTTACAAGAGACCCAGTACTTC. It codes for CASSDGTLQETQYF.

This clonotype was counted a few times. The chain links TRBV29-1 to TRBJ2-7, with 9 bases that match TRBD2. V shed 6 bases, J shed 0 bases, and the junction held 0 bases outside the gene matches. Germline V gives CDR1 SQVTM, CDR2 ANQGSEA. This CDR3 comprises 12 residues. This chain's CDR3 is CSVTSGSYEQYF. In DNA, the CDR3 is TGCAGCGTGACTAGCGGCTCCTACGAGCAGTACTTC.